These 27 T cell receptor beta chains were sequenced from one sample in a study of blood T cell repertoires in COVID-19. Sequencing used immunoSEQ multiplex PCR; TCRdb keeps in-frame clones, though not all of them. The table records 400,000 or so clones, 70% to 90% of them present only once. Sequencing was carried out using peripheral blood. The receptors stem from a woman in her forties with COVID-19, enrolled during active disease.

The chain has TRBV6-1 and TRBJ2-1; TRBD2 matches 11 bases. V gave up 1 base and J gave up 0 bases; unmatched junction bases: 5. CDR3 length: 18 amino acids. CDR1 is MNHNS and CDR2 is SASEGT in the germline V gene. The CDR3 region has the DNA TGTGCCAGCAGTGAAGTTCTAGCGGGGGGTTCCTCCTACAATGAGCAGTTCTTC. Protein sequence: CASSEVLAGGSSYNEQFF.

CDR3 in amino acids: CASRQTSGGAADTQYF. The CDR3 coding sequence is TGTGCCAGTAGGCAGACTAGCGGGGGGGCGGCAGATACGCAGTATTTT. The chain combines TRBV19 with TRBJ2-3; 14 bases match TRBD2. Germline CDR1 reads LNHDA; CDR2 reads SQIVND (reference sequence). This CDR3 is 16 amino acids long. Losses at the gene ends were 6 bases for V and 4 bases for J; bases not matched to a gene: 6.

The V and J genes are TRBV25-1 and TRBJ1-6; D remains ambiguous. The length of the CDR3 is 15 residues. Trimming cost V 1 base and J 10 bases, with 14 bases left between them. Germline V gene sequence: CDR1 MGHDK, CDR2 SYGVNS. This CDR3 is CASSEFGGPGSPLHF. As DNA, the CDR3 is TGTGCCAGCAGTGAATTCGGCGGGCCGGGATCACCCCTCCACTTT.

This chain connects TRBV10-3 to TRBJ1-1, with a tentative D call TRBD1 (6 bases). Germline V gene sequence: CDR1 ENHRY, CDR2 SYGVKD. V lost 4 bases, J lost 5 bases, and 17 bases lay in between. The CDR3 totals 15 residues. CDR3 protein: CAISGPSTGKTEAFF. The CDR3 DNA sequence: TGTGCCATCAGTGGGCCTTCCACAGGGAAAACTGAAGCTTTCTTT.

This rearrangement joins TRBV28 to TRBJ2-7; TRBD1 aligns across 7 bases. The CDR3 extends over 14 amino acids. Per the germline V gene, CDR1 is MDHEN and CDR2 is SYDVKM. V lost 7 bases to trimming and J lost 1 base; unmatched junction nucleotides: 7. CDR3 region: CASMWGRGSYEQYF. Here the CDR3 DNA reads TGTGCCAGCATGTGGGGCAGGGGGTCCTACGAGCAGTACTTC. Looking up the rest from reference TRBV28 and TRBJ2-7 gives the full variable domain: DVKVTQSSRYLVKRTGEKVFLECVQDMDHENMFWYRQDPGLGLRLIYFSYDVKMKEKGDIPEGYSVSREKKERFSLILESASTNQTSMYLCASMWGRGSYEQYFGPGTRLTVT.

The CDR3 DNA sequence: TGTGCCTGGAGTTCTGGGCTTTATGGCTACACCTTC. It specifies CAWSSGLYGYTF. The rearrangement joins TRBV30 to TRBJ1-2; no clear D gene. The V gene lost 2 bases and the J gene lost 5 bases, with 9 bases spanning the gap. Per germline, CDR1 GTSNPN and CDR2 SVGIG (reference sequence). The CDR3 totals 12 residues.

The chain employs TRBV10-3 and TRBJ2-5, with 9 bases matching TRBD1. J gave up 5 bases and V 5 bases, and 6 bases lay outside the gene matches. Germline assignment: CDR1 ENHRY and CDR2 SYGVKD. The CDR3 spans 14 residues. CDR3 protein: CAISTGTGRETQYF. The CDR3 DNA follows: TGTGCCATCAGTACCGGGACAGGGCGGGAGACCCAGTACTTC.

The J gene is TRBJ1-4, the V gene TRBV28; TRBD1 matches at 8 bases. Germline-derived CDR1 and CDR2 are MDHEN and SYDVKM. This CDR3 is 14 amino acids long. The junction had 6 bases not matched to a gene; V was cut back by 4 bases and J by 8 bases. CDR3 sequence: CASSSTGQVEKLFF. The DNA for the CDR3 is TGTGCCAGCAGTTCGACGGGACAGGTGGAAAAACTGTTTTTT. The full variable domain, rest sourced from reference TRBV28 and TRBJ1-4, is DVKVTQSSRYLVKRTGEKVFLECVQDMDHENMFWYRQDPGLGLRLIYFSYDVKMKEKGDIPEGYSVSREKKERFSLILESASTNQTSMYLCASSSTGQVEKLFFGSGTQLSVL.

The rearrangement joins TRBV7-2 to TRBJ2-3, with 9 bases that match TRBD2. CDR3 length: 14 residues. J gave up 5 bases and V 6 bases, and 6 bases lay outside the gene matches. Looked up from germline, CDR1 is SGHTA and CDR2 is FQGNSA. In DNA form, the CDR3 reads TGTGCCAGCAGGCCTAGCGGGGCGGAAGATACGCAGTATTTT. It translates to CASRPSGAEDTQYF. Full variable domain (rest looked up from reference TRBV7-2 and TRBJ2-3): GAGVSQSPSNKVTEKGKDVELRCDPISGHTALYWYRQSLGQGLEFLIYFQGNSAPDKSGLPSDRFSAERTGGSVSTLTIQRTQQEDSAVYLCASRPSGAEDTQYFGPGTRLTVL.

V is TRBV5-6 and J is TRBJ1-6; possible D gene TRBD1, 6 bases. CDR3 length: 16 amino acids. V lost 3 bases and J 6 bases, leaving 16 bases between the germline ends. Per the germline V gene, CDR1 is SGHDT and CDR2 is YYEEEE. In nucleotides, the CDR3 is TGTGCCAGCAGCTACCCGACAGGAGTAATTAATTCACCCCTCCACTTT. This codes for CASSYPTGVINSPLHF.

The V call is TRBV7-2, the J call TRBJ2-2, with 13 bases matching TRBD2. Germline V lookup: CDR1 SGHTA, CDR2 FQGNSA. The CDR3 contains 18 residues. The ends lost 5 bases at V and 7 bases at J; junction bases unmatched: 13. The CDR3 sequence: CASSTRLAGGPTGGELFF. The CDR3 DNA reads TGTGCCAGCAGCACCAGACTAGCGGGGGGCCCAACGGGCGGGGAGCTGTTTTTT. Looking up the rest from reference TRBV7-2 and TRBJ2-2 gives the full variable domain: GAGVSQSPSNKVTEKGKDVELRCDPISGHTALYWYRQSLGQGLEFLIYFQGNSAPDKSGLPSDRFSAERTGGSVSTLTIQRTQQEDSAVYLCASSTRLAGGPTGGELFFGEGSRLTVL.

The chain combines TRBV27 with TRBJ1-1, with a weak D call TRBD1 (6 bases). The CDR3 consists of 13 residues. Germline V gives CDR1 MNHEY, CDR2 SMNVEV (reference sequence). Deletions cut 4 bases from V and 1 base from J, with 7 bases between. CDR3 nucleotides: TGTGCCAGCAGTTCGGGACAGAACACTGAAGCTTTCTTT. This encodes CASSSGQNTEAFF.

The V call is TRBV7-2, the J call TRBJ1-2, with D possibly being TRBD1 (5 bases). The V end lost 4 bases, the J end lost 8 bases, and 14 bases lay between the germline ends. CDR3 length: 13 amino acids. Germline CDR1 SGHTA, CDR2 FQGNSA. CDR3 loop: CASSSIGVGGYTF. For the CDR3, the DNA is TGTGCCAGCAGCTCCATAGGGGTAGGAGGCTACACCTTC.

The chain couples TRBV29-1 to TRBJ2-5; no firm D call. Per the germline V gene, CDR1 is SQVTM and CDR2 is ANQGSEA. There are 11 residues in the CDR3. With 4 bases removed from V and 6 bases from J, the gap between germline ends came to 9 bases. Written as DNA, the CDR3 is TGCAGCGTTGCGGGTCGACAGACCCAGTACTTC. Protein product: CSVAGRQTQYF.

The chain links TRBV18 to TRBJ1-5; 7 nucleotides agree with TRBD1. Germline V lookup: CDR1 KGHSH, CDR2 LQKENI. The CDR3 length is 14 residues. V lost 3 bases to trimming and J lost 7 bases; unmatched junction nucleotides: 6. CDR3 sequence reads: CASSPDRVGQPQHF. CDR3 in DNA: TGTGCCAGCTCACCCGACAGGGTCGGACAGCCCCAGCATTTT.

The V call is TRBV11-3, the J call TRBJ1-4; 7 nucleotides line up with TRBD1. The CDR3 is made up of 14 amino acids. The ends lost 5 bases at V and 3 bases at J; junction bases unmatched: 3. Germline assignment: CDR1 SGHNT and CDR2 YENEEA. The CDR3 DNA sequence: TGTGCCAGCAGCGGGGACAGACCTAATGAAAAACTGTTTTTT. Translated: CASSGDRPNEKLFF.

The chain has TRBV19 and TRBJ2-7; maybe TRBD1 (6 bases). CDR3 length: 15 amino acids. V lost 0 bases and J 2 bases, leaving 11 bases between the germline ends. Germline CDR1 LNHDA, CDR2 SQIVND (reference sequence). The CDR3 DNA sequence: TGTGCCAGTAGTATAGAGGACAGCTACACCTACGAGCAGTACTTC. The encoded protein is CASSIEDSYTYEQYF.

This clone was observed once. This rearrangement joins TRBV5-1 to TRBJ1-2; 10 nucleotides align to TRBD1. The CDR3 length is 14 residues. V was clipped by 7 bases and J by 6 bases; unmatched bases: 9. The germline V gene has CDR1 SGHRS and CDR2 YFSETQ. The CDR3 protein is CASRRQGAEDGYTF. In nucleotides, the CDR3 is TGCGCCAGCCGAAGACAGGGGGCTGAGGATGGCTACACCTTC.

This clone was picked up one time. The genes are TRBV11-3 and TRBJ2-3, with D uncertain. The germline gives CDR1 SGHNT, CDR2 YENEEA. The ends were cut back, 5 bases at V and 0 bases at J, with 18 bases in the middle. CDR3 length equals 17 residues. In DNA, the CDR3 is TGTGCCAGCAGCCCCCGGTCACCCCCCAGGAGCACAGATACGCAGTATTTT. Translation: CASSPRSPPRSTDTQYF.

The chain carries TRBV7-2 and TRBJ1-1; 7 bases fit TRBD1. Germline CDR1 SGHTA, CDR2 FQGNSA. CDR3 length: 15 amino acids. Unmatched junction bases numbered 4, after V lost 0 bases and J lost 3 bases. DNA for the CDR3: TGTGCCAGCAGCTTAGCAGGGGGCTTTTACACTGAAGCTTTCTTT. The encoded protein is CASSLAGGFYTEAFF.

The genes are TRBV18 and TRBJ1-3; no clear D gene. Germline CDR1 and CDR2: KGHSH and LQKENI. This CDR3 is 14 amino acids long. V lost 0 bases and J lost 1, with 4 bases in between. For the CDR3, the DNA is TGTGCCAGCTCACCACCCCCATCTGGAAACACCATATATTTT. This sequence encodes CASSPPPSGNTIYF.

This rearrangement joins TRBV10-3 to TRBJ1-4, with a possible D match to TRBD1 (6 bases). V lost 3 bases and J 1 base, leaving 12 bases between the germline ends. The CDR3 is made up of 16 amino acids. Germline V CDR1 and CDR2: ENHRY, SYGVKD. As DNA, the CDR3 is TGTGCCATCAGTGATGAGGGGGTTGGAACTAATGAAAAACTGTTTTTT. Protein: CAISDEGVGTNEKLFF.

The genes are TRBV6-5 and TRBJ1-4; D is uncertain. The germline V gene has CDR1 MNHEY and CDR2 SVGAGI. This CDR3 has 15 amino acids. V lost 5 bases to trimming and J lost 0 bases, with 10 bases between them. This CDR3 is CASSRLDATNEKLFF. In DNA form, the CDR3 reads TGTGCCAGCAGTCGACTGGATGCAACTAATGAAAAACTGTTTTTT.

The chain is built from TRBV4-2 and TRBJ2-7, with D possibly TRBD2 on 6 matching bases. The CDR3 has 15 residues. Germline-derived CDR1 and CDR2 are LGHNA and YNFKEQ. V lost 0 bases, J lost 0 bases, and 9 bases lay in between. In DNA, the CDR3 is TGTGCCAGCAGCCAAGAACTAGCCAGCTCCTACGAGCAGTACTTC. It translates to CASSQELASSYEQYF.

The chain couples TRBV9 to TRBJ2-1; the match to TRBD1 covers 7 bases. The CDR3 loop spans 13 amino acids. The J segment lost 8 bases and the V segment lost 2 bases, leaving 4 bases of the junction unmatched. CDR1 and CDR2 (germline): SGDLS, YYNGEE. Written as DNA, the CDR3 is TGTGCCAGCAGCGTCAGACAGGGCCATGAGCAGTTCTTC. Translation gives CASSVRQGHEQFF.

Here the CDR3 reads CASSLAGVSASSYNEQFF. Written as DNA, the CDR3 is TGTGCCAGCAGCTTAGCGGGAGTTAGCGCCAGCTCCTACAATGAGCAGTTCTTC. The chain combines TRBV7-2 with TRBJ2-1; possible D gene TRBD2, 5 bases. CDR1 and CDR2 (germline): SGHTA, FQGNSA. The germline V and J ends were trimmed by 0 bases and 0 bases, with 15 bases remaining between them. The CDR3 is 18 amino acids.

V is TRBV7-2 and J is TRBJ1-1; D not resolved. Trimming cost V 3 bases and J 1 base, with 9 bases left between them. CDR3 length: 14 amino acids. The germline V gene has CDR1 SGHTA and CDR2 FQGNSA. CDR3 nucleotides: TGTGCCAGCAGCTTGTTGGGCGAGAACACTGAAGCTTTCTTT. Translated, it gives CASSLLGENTEAFF.